This TCR beta chain was sequenced during a study of T-cell memory formation after mild COVID-19. Study background: TCR clusters were largely donor specific.

Using its own MiXCR run on the 5' RACE reads, TCRdb lists one record per CDR3 protein. The sample lists over 300,000 distinct CDR3 sequences, 20% to 25% occurring once. This clonotype was seen only a few times. Its cognate antigen is unknown. Findings and limits, study-wide: Memory sampled before infection contained some responding clones, suggesting cross-reactive memory joined.

V lost 5 bases, J lost 4 bases, and 17 bases lay in between. This CDR3 is built from 15 residues. Germline CDR1 is MNHNY and CDR2 is SVGAGI (reference sequence). The sample comprised PBMCs or a T cell subset sorted from them (not recorded which). The chain combines TRBV6-6 with TRBJ2-5; D ambiguous. The receptor's source is a man aged 18 to 30 who had mild COVID-19 (a few samples of this study predate the infection). Cell type and time point are not known. CDR3 DNA sequence: TGTGCCAGCAGTCGCCAACTGGACCCTCGAGAGACCCAGTACTTC. Protein product: CASSRQLDPRETQYF.